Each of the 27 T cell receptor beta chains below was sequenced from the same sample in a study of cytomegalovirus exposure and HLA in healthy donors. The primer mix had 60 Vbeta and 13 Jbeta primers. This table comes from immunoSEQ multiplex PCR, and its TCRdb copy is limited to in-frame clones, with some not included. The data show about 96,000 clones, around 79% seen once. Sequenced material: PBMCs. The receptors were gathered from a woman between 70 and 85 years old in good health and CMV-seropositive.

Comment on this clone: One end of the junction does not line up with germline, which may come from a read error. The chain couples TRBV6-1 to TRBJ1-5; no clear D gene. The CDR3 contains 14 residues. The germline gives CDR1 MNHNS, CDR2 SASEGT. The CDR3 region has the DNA TGTGCCAGCACTGAACTCGGTTTGTACCAGCCCCAGCATTTT. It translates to CASTELGLYQPQHF.

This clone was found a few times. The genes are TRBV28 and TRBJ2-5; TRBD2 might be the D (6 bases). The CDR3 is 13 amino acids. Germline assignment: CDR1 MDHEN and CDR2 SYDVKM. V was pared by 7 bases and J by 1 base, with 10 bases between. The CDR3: CASTTGSQETQYF. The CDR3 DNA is TGTGCCAGCACCACCGGGAGCCAAGAGACCCAGTACTTC.

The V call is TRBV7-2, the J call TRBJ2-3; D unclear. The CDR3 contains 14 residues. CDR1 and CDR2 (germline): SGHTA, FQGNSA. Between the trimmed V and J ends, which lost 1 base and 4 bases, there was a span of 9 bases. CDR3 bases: TGTGCCAGCAGCTTAGGTCTAGGCCCAGATACGCAGTATTTT. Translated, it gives CASSLGLGPDTQYF. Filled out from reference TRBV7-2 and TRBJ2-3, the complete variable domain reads GAGVSQSPSNKVTEKGKDVELRCDPISGHTALYWYRQSLGQGLEFLIYFQGNSAPDKSGLPSDRFSAERTGGSVSTLTIQRTQQEDSAVYLCASSLGLGPDTQYFGPGTRLTVL.

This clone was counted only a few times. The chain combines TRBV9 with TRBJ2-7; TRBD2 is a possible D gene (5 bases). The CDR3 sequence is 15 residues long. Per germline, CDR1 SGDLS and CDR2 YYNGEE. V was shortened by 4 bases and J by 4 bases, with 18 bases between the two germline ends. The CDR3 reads CASSPRRTGIYEQYF. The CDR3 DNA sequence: TGTGCCAGCAGCCCCCGGAGAACGGGGATTTACGAGCAGTACTTC. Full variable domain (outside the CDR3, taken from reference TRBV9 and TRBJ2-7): DSGVTQTPKHLITATGQRVTLRCSPRSGDLSVYWYQQSLDQGLQFLIQYYNGEERAKGNILERFSAQQFPDLHSELNLSSLELGDSALYFCASSPRRTGIYEQYFGPGTRLTVT.

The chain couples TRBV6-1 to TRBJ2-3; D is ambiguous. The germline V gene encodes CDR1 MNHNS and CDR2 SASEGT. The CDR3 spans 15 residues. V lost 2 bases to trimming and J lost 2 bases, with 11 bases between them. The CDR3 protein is CASSERVGFTDTQYF. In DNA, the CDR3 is TGTGCCAGCAGTGAACGGGTTGGGTTCACAGATACGCAGTATTTT.

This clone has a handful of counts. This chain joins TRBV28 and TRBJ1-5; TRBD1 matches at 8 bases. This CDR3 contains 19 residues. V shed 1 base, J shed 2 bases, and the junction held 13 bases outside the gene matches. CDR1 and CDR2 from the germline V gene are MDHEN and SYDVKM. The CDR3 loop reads CASSLFQGAGAYGNQPQHF. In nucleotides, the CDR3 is TGTGCCAGCAGTTTATTCCAGGGGGCTGGGGCTTATGGCAATCAGCCCCAGCATTTT.

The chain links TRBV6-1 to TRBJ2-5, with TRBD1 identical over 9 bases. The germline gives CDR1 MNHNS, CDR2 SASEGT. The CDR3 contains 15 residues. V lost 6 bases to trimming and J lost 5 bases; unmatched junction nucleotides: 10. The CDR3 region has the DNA TGTGCCAGCAGCCCCGGGACAGGGCTTGTGGAGACCCAGTACTTC. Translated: CASSPGTGLVETQYF.

In DNA form, the CDR3 reads TGTGCCAGCGGTGGACAGGGGATCGATGAGCAGTTCTTC. Protein: CASGGQGIDEQFF. The chain carries TRBV2 and TRBJ2-1; 9 bases fit TRBD1. The CDR3 spans 13 residues. J gave up 8 bases and V 8 bases, and 7 bases lay outside the gene matches. Germline V gene lookup returns CDR1 SNHLY and CDR2 FYNNEI.

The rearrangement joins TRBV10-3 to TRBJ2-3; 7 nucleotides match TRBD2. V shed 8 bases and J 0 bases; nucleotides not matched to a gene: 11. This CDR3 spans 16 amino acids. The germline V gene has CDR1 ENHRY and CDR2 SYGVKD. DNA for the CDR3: TGTGCCATCCAACAGAGGGCGGGGGTGAGCACAGATACGCAGTATTTT. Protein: CAIQQRAGVSTDTQYF.

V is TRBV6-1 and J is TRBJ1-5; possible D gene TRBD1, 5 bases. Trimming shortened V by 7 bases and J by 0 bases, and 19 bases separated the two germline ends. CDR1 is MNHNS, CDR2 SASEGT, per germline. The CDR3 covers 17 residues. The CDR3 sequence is CASNDDSGPYSNQPQHF. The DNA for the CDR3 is TGTGCCAGCAATGACGACAGTGGACCCTATAGCAATCAGCCCCAGCATTTT.

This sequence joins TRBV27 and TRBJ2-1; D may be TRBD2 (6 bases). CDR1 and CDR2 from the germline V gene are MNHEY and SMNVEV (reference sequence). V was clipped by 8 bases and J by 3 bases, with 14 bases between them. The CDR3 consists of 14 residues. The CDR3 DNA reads TGTGCCAGCCGAAAGGACTACTACTACAATGAGCAGTTCTTC. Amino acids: CASRKDYYYNEQFF.

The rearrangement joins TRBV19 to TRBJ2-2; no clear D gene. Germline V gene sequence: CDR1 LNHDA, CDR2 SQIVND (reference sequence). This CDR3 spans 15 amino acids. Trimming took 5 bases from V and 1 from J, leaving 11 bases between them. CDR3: CASSPRRRNTGELFF. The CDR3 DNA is TGTGCCAGTAGTCCGAGGCGGAGGAACACCGGGGAGCTGTTTTTT.

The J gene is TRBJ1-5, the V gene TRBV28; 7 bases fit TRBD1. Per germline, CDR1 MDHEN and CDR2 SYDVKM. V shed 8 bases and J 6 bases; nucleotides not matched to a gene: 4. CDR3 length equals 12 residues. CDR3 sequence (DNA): TGTGCCAGCGCAGGGGGTGTTCAGCCCCAGCATTTT. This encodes CASAGGVQPQHF.

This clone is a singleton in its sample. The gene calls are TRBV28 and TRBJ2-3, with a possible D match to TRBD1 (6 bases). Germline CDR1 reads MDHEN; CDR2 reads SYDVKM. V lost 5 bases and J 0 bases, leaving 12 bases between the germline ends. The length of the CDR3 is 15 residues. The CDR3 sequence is CASSVGTGSTDTQYF. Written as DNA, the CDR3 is TGTGCCAGCAGTGTGGGTACAGGGAGCACAGATACGCAGTATTTT.

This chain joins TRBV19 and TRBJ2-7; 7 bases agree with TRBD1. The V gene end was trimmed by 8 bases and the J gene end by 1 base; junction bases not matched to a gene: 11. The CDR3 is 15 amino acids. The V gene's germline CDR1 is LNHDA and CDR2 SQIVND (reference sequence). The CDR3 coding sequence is TGTGCCAGTTCCCGAGACAGGGAAACGTCCTACGAGCAGTACTTC. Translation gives CASSRDRETSYEQYF.

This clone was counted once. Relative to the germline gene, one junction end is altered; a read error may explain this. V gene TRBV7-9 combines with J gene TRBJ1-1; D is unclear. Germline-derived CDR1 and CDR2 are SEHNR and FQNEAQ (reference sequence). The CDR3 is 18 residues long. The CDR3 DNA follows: TGCGCCAGCAGAAAAAATTATTACCCCCGGGATCATAACACTGAAGCTTTCTTT. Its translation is CASRKNYYPRDHNTEAFF.

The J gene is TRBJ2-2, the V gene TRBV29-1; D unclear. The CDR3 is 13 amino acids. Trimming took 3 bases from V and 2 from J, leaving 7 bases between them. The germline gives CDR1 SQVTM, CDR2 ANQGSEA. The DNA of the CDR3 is TGCAGCGTTGAGGAGCGAAACACCGGGGAGCTGTTTTTT. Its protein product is CSVEERNTGELFF.

This chain's CDR3 is CASSQPPGEQYF. CDR3 sequence (DNA): TGTGCCAGCAGCCAACCCCCGGGCGAGCAGTACTTC. The V and J genes are TRBV7-2 and TRBJ2-7, with no clear D. This CDR3 spans 12 amino acids. Trimming took off 5 bases at V and 6 bases at J, with 11 bases between the two ends. Germline-derived CDR1 and CDR2 are SGHTA and FQGNSA.

The CDR3 nucleotides are TGTGCCAGCAGTAGTGACAGGTCTGGGGCCAACGTCCTGACTTTC. Translated: CASSSDRSGANVLTF. This chain links TRBV28 with TRBJ2-6; D is possibly TRBD1 (6 bases). Germline V gene sequence: CDR1 MDHEN, CDR2 SYDVKM. The CDR3 extends over 15 amino acids. The germline V and J ends were trimmed by 5 bases and 1 base, with 9 bases remaining between them.

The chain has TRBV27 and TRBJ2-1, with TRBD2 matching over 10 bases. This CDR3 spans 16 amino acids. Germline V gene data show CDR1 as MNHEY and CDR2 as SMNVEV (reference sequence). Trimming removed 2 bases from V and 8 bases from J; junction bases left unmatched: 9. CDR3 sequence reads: CASSLKAGGPRDEQFF. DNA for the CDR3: TGTGCCAGCAGTTTAAAAGCGGGAGGGCCTAGAGATGAGCAGTTCTTC.

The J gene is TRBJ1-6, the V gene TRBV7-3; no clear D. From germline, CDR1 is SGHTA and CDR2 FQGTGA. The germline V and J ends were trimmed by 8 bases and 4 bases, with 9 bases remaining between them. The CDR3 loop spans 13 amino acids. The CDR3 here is CASGLSYNSPLHF. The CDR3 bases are TGTGCCAGCGGGCTGTCGTATAATTCACCCCTCCACTTT.

This CDR3 is CASSWNSLEKLFF. The CDR3 DNA is TGTGCCAGCAGTTGGAACAGTTTAGAAAAACTGTTTTTT. The chain joins TRBV27 to TRBJ1-4; D is ambiguous. Trimming removed 4 bases from V and 8 bases from J, with 11 bases in between. Germline assignment: CDR1 MNHEY and CDR2 SMNVEV (reference sequence). The CDR3 loop spans 13 amino acids. Together with reference TRBV27 and TRBJ1-4, the CDR3 gives the full variable domain: EAQVTQNPRYLITVTGKKLTVTCSQNMNHEYMSWYRQDPGLGLRQIYYSMNVEVTDKGDVPEGYKVSRKEKRNFPLILESPSPNQTSLYFCASSWNSLEKLFFGSGTQLSVL.

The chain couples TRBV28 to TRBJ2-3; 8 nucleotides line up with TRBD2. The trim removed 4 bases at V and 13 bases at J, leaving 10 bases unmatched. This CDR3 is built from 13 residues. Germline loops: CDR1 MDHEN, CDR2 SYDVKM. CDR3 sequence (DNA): TGTGCCAGCAGTTCCTTAGCGGGACCAGAAAAGTATTTT. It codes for CASSSLAGPEKYF.

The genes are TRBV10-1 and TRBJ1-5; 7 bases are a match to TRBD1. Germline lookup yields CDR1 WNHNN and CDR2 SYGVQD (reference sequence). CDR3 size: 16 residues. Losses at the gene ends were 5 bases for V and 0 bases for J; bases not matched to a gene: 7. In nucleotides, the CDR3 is TGCGCCAGCAGTCTCGACAGGGATTATAGCAATCAGCCCCAGCATTTT. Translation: CASSLDRDYSNQPQHF.

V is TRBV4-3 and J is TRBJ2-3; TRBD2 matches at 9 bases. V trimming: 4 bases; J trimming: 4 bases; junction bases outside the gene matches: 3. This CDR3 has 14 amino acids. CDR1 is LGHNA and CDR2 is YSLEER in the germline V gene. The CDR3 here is CASSPSGDSDTQYF. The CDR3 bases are TGCGCCAGCAGCCCTAGCGGGGATTCAGATACGCAGTATTTT.

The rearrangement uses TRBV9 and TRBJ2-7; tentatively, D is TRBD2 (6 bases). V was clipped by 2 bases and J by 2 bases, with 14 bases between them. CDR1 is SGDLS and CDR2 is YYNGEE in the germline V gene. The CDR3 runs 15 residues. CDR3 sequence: CASSVGGSVPYEQYF. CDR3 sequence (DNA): TGTGCCAGCAGCGTCGGGGGTAGCGTACCCTACGAGCAGTACTTC.

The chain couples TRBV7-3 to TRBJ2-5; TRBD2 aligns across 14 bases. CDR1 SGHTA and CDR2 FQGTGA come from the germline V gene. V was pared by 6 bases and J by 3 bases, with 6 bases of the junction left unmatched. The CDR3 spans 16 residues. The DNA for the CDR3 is TGTGCCAGCAGTTCCGGACTAGCGGGGGGAGAAGAGACCCAGTACTTC. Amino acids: CASSSGLAGGEETQYF.